These T cell receptor beta chains were read from a single sample in a study of T cells after yellow fever vaccination. Using its own MiXCR run on the 5' RACE reads, TCRdb lists one record per CDR3 protein. The sample has roughly 320,000 distinct CDR3 sequences, about 10% seen once. This material consisted of CD4+ T cells sorted from PBMCs, taken 45 days after the yellow fever booster vaccination. These receptors were taken from a young man who received the YFV17D yellow fever vaccine. Both conserved end residues are part of each CDR3. A D gene is named only where the DNA matches it firmly. Rows may omit the clone size; those that give it use once, few, many or a size class.

v_gene	abundance	d_gene	j_gene	CDR3nt	CDR3aa
TRBV24-1	.	TRBD1	TRBJ2-1	TGTGCCACCAGTGACTCCGGGACAGGCTACAATGAGCAGTTCTTC	CATSDSGTGYNEQFF
TRBV5-1	.	.	TRBJ1-3	TGCGCCAGCAGCTTGGACGGAAGGACGGAAAGCGTTACTGGAAACACCATATATTTT	CASSLDGRTESVTGNTIYF
TRBV7-9	few	TRBD2	TRBJ2-7	TGTGCCAGCAGCCGCGGGGGGACCACCTACGAGCAGTACTTC	CASSRGGTTYEQYF
TRBV7-2	many	TRBD2	TRBJ2-7	TGTGCCAGCAGTTTGAAAAGCGGGGCTGCCTACGAGCAGTACTTC	CASSLKSGAAYEQYF
TRBV9	many	.	TRBJ2-5	TGTGCCAGCAGCCCAGGGGACTTACAAGAGACCCAGTACTTC	CASSPGDLQETQYF
TRBV7-9	.	TRBD1	TRBJ2-4	TGTGCCAGCAGCTTGGGACAGGGCCTCGTCGTCATTCAGTACTTC	CASSLGQGLVVIQYF
TRBV20-1	.	.	TRBJ2-3	TGCAGTGCCCAGGTACGCACCGATACGCAGTATTTT	CSAQVRTDTQYF
TRBV10-3	many	TRBD1	TRBJ1-1	TGTGCCATCAGCGGACAGGGAAACACTGAAGCTTTCTTT	CAISGQGNTEAFF
TRBV27	few	.	TRBJ1-3	TGTGCCAGCAGTCTATCATTTGGAAACACCATATATTTT	CASSLSFGNTIYF
TRBV19	many	TRBD2	TRBJ2-7	TGTGCCAGTAGTATGTTGGGACTAGCGACCTACGAGCAGTACTTC	CASSMLGLATYEQYF
TRBV9	few	.	TRBJ2-1	TGTGCCAGCAGCGTAGCTACTGCGTCAAGCTCCTACAATGAGCAGTTCTTC	CASSVATASSSYNEQFF
TRBV9	once	.	TRBJ1-1	TGTGCCAGCAGCGTAGTTTACGGGGGGTACACTGAAGCTTTCTTT	CASSVVYGGYTEAFF
TRBV5-1	.	TRBD2	TRBJ2-7	TGCGCCAGCAGCTTTTCTGCGGGGGGCGCCTACGAGCAGTACTTC	CASSFSAGGAYEQYF
TRBV5-1	.	TRBD1	TRBJ1-1	TGCGCCAGCAGCCCGACAGGGGGTGTCCCTGAAGCTTTCTTT	CASSPTGGVPEAFF
TRBV5-1	few	.	TRBJ1-2	TGCGCCAGCAGCTTCAGACAGGACTATGGCTACACCTTC	CASSFRQDYGYTF
TRBV20-1	.	.	TRBJ2-7	TGCAGTGCTAGCATAAAAGGGTACGAGCAGTACTTC	CSASIKGYEQYF
TRBV10-3	many	.	TRBJ2-6	TGTGCCATCAGTGACCAGGTCGCCTCTGGGGCCAACGTCCTGACTTTC	CAISDQVASGANVLTF